A selection of T cell receptor beta chains follows, all from one sample in a study of blood T cells in healthy people across ages. TCRdb re-analysed the 5' RACE reads in MiXCR, keeping a single row per CDR3 protein. This sample has fewer than 1,000,000 distinct CDR3 sequences, with around 42% found just once. The sequenced sample was blood. The receptors shown here come from a man aged 55 to 70 in good health. The CDR3 runs from the conserved cysteine through the conserved F or W. The D gene is left open where the match is weak. Clone size appears in some rows only: once, few, many, or a class for an expanded clone.

many,TRBD2,TRBV11-2,TRBJ2-7,TGTGCCAGCAGCTTAGCTAGCGGGGAGTCCTACGAGCAGTACTTC,CASSLASGESYEQYF
NA,NA,TRBV4-3,TRBJ2-7,TGCGCCAGCAGCCAAATACTAGGAACCTACGAGCAGTACTTC,CASSQILGTYEQYF
NA,TRBD1,TRBV2,TRBJ1-5,TGTGCCAGCAGTGGGGGACAGACTAATCAGCCCCAGCATTTT,CASSGGQTNQPQHF
NA,NA,TRBV7-8,TRBJ1-2,TGTGCCAGCAGCCGTGACGCAAGTGGCAGCTACACCTTC,CASSRDASGSYTF
NA,TRBD2,TRBV9,TRBJ2-3,TGTGCCAGCAGCGTAAGGGAGGGGACAGATACGCAGTATTTT,CASSVREGTDTQYF
many,NA,TRBV20-1,TRBJ2-3,TGCAGTGCTAGAGCTACCGGAGGGCAGTATTTT,CSARATGGQYF
NA,TRBD1,TRBV18,TRBJ1-1,TGTGCCAGCTCGGACCGACAGGGCGGCATGAACACTGAAGCTTTCTTT,CASSDRQGGMNTEAFF
many,TRBD1,TRBV27,TRBJ2-7,TGTGCCAGCAGTAGAGGGGGGACAGGGGAGCACGAGCAGTACTTC,CASSRGGTGEHEQYF
few,TRBD1,TRBV28,TRBJ1-2,TGTGCCAGCAGTTTACCCGGGACAGCAACCACGTATGGCTACACCTTC,CASSLPGTATTYGYTF
many,NA,TRBV29-1,TRBJ2-7,TGCAGCGTTGAATTGCAGGACGGCTACGAGCAGTACTTC,CSVELQDGYEQYF
NA,TRBD1,TRBV25-1,TRBJ2-7,TGTGCCAGCACCCGAAGTTCGGGACAGGGAGGTAACGAGCAGTACTTC,CASTRSSGQGGNEQYF
many,NA,TRBV4-3,TRBJ2-7,TGCGCCAGCAGCCAAGAGACCGGCGGTTACGAGCAGTACTTC,CASSQETGGYEQYF
NA,NA,TRBV4-3,TRBJ2-7,TGCGCCAGCAGCCAAGATAGGAACGGCCTAAACGAGCAGTACTTC,CASSQDRNGLNEQYF
once,NA,TRBV28,TRBJ2-4,TGTGCCAGCAGTTCGCCAGGGTTAGCCAAAAACATTCAGTACTTC,CASSSPGLAKNIQYF
once,TRBD1,TRBV12-3/TRBV12-4,TRBJ1-6,TGTGCCAGCAGTTTGCAGGGGGCAAAGTCACCCCTCCACTTT,CASSLQGAKSPLHF
NA,NA,TRBV7-2,TRBJ2-7,TGTGCCAGCTCGCACGACGCCTACAATGAGCAGTACTTC,CASSHDAYNEQYF
NA,NA,TRBV24-1,TRBJ2-5,TGTGCCACCAGTGCCCCGGGGTATACTAACGATGAGCAGTACTTC,CATSAPGYTNDEQYF
NA,TRBD1,TRBV5-5,TRBJ2-7,TGTGCCAGCACTCAACAGGGGGTCCTAGTCTCCTACGAGCAGTACTTC,CASTQQGVLVSYEQYF
NA,TRBD2,TRBV6-6,TRBJ2-2,TGTGCCAGCAAGAAAGCGGGGACGAACACCGGGGAGCTGTTTTTT,CASKKAGTNTGELFF
few,NA,TRBV6-5,TRBJ1-2,TGTGCCAGCGGACGGGCTGGGGGCTATGGCTACACCTTC,CASGRAGGYGYTF
many,NA,TRBV29-1,TRBJ1-1,TGCAGCGGCCACCAACTCAGGGGAAGCACTGAAGCTTTCTTT,CSGHQLRGSTEAFF
NA,NA,TRBV10-3,TRBJ2-3,TGTGCCATCGGTGAGTCCACTAATGTACCAGATACGCAGTATTTT,CAIGESTNVPDTQYF
NA,NA,TRBV6-6,TRBJ2-1,TGTGCCAGCAGTTATCGGACTGGATCCTACAATGAGCAGTTCTTC,CASSYRTGSYNEQFF
once,NA,TRBV30,TRBJ1-2,TGTGCCTGGAGTGTAGAAGGGGGGCTTTACTATGGCTACACCTTC,CAWSVEGGLYYGYTF
NA,TRBD1,TRBV20-1,TRBJ1-6,TGCAGTGCTAGAGACTGGGACAGGGCGAATTCACCCCTCCACTTT,CSARDWDRANSPLHF
NA,NA,TRBV18,TRBJ2-7,TGTGCCAGCTCGCCAACTAGTGGCCTCTCCTACGAGCAGTACTTC,CASSPTSGLSYEQYF
NA,TRBD1,TRBV20-1,TRBJ1-1,TGCAGTGCTCCGATCCTACGACAGGGCCTGATGAACACTGAAGCTTTCTTT,CSAPILRQGLMNTEAFF
NA,TRBD1,TRBV27,TRBJ2-7,TGTGCCAGCAGTTTCGGGACAGCGGTATACGAGCAGTACTTC,CASSFGTAVYEQYF
NA,TRBD2,TRBV4-1,TRBJ2-1,TGCGCCAGCAGCCAAGAAAGACTAGCGGGGACCTACAATGAGCAGTTCTTC,CASSQERLAGTYNEQFF
few,NA,TRBV27,TRBJ2-1,TGTGCCAGCAGGGACAGTAGCTCCTACAATGAGCAGTTCTTC,CASRDSSSYNEQFF
NA,TRBD2,TRBV6-6,TRBJ2-5,TGTGCCAGCAAGGGGACTAGCGGGGCTGCACGGGAGACCCAGTACTTC,CASKGTSGAARETQYF
NA,TRBD1,TRBV27,TRBJ2-7,TGTGCCAGCAGAGAAGTAGCTGACAGGGACTACGAGCAGTACTTC,CASREVADRDYEQYF
few,NA,TRBV6-5,TRBJ1-6,TGTGCCAGCAGCAGGGTTTCGGGCTCCTATAATTCACCCCTCCACTTT,CASSRVSGSYNSPLHF
NA,NA,TRBV20-1,TRBJ2-7,TGCGTCCGGACCGGGTACGAGCAGTACTTC,CVRTGYEQYF
many,NA,TRBV3-1,TRBJ1-2,TGTGCCAGCAGCAGCGGGGAATATGGCTACACCTTC,CASSSGEYGYTF
NA,TRBD2,TRBV2,TRBJ2-7,TGTGCCAGTATTAGCGGGGTCGTCTACGAGCAGTACTTC,CASISGVVYEQYF
NA,NA,TRBV20-1,TRBJ1-5,TGCAGTATCTGTCTGGGTCAGCCCCAGCATTTT,CSICLGQPQHF
few,NA,TRBV6-1,TRBJ2-3,TGTGCCAGCAGTGAAGGAGTGAGCGCGGGGGCCCCCACAGATACGCAGTATTTT,CASSEGVSAGAPTDTQYF
few,NA,TRBV20-1,TRBJ1-1,TGCAGTGCTAGAATTCTGATGAACACTGAAGCTTTCTTT,CSARILMNTEAFF
NA,NA,TRBV7-2,TRBJ1-2,TGTGCCAGCAGCCCACTCCCAGGGGCAGCTAACTATGGCTACACCTTC,CASSPLPGAANYGYTF
few,NA,TRBV21-1,TRBJ2-7,TGTGCCAGCAGCCCCCGGGGGGGTAAGGCATACGAGCAGTACTTC,CASSPRGGKAYEQYF
NA,NA,TRBV10-2,TRBJ1-5,TGCGCCAGCAGTGAGTCGTGGGGCAATCAGCCCCAGCATTTT,CASSESWGNQPQHF
few,NA,TRBV9,TRBJ2-3,TGTGCCAGCAGTCTAACTTCCGGGGGGCAAGATACGCAGTATTTT,CASSLTSGGQDTQYF
NA,NA,TRBV5-1,TRBJ1-5,TGCGCCAGCAGCCTGGGGACGGGGGAAGGGCCCCAGCATTTT,CASSLGTGEGPQHF
few,NA,TRBV4-3,TRBJ2-3,TGCGCCAGCAGCCAAGAGGTTCATACAGATACGCAGTATTTT,CASSQEVHTDTQYF
NA,NA,TRBV20-1,TRBJ1-2,TGCAGTGCTAGCGTAGCTAACTATGGCTACACCTTC,CSASVANYGYTF
NA,TRBD2,TRBV4-3,TRBJ2-7,TGCGCCAGCAGCCAGGGACTAGCGCACTCCTACGAGCAGTACTTC,CASSQGLAHSYEQYF